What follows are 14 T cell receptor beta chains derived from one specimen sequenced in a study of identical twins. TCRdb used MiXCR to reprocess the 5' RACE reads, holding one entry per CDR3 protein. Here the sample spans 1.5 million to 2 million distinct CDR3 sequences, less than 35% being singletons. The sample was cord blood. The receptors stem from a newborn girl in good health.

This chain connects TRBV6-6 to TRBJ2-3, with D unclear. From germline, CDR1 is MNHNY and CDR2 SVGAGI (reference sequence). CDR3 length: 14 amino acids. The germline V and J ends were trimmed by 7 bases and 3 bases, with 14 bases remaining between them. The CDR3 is CASIGGYSTDTQYF. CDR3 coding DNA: TGTGCCAGCATAGGTGGTTATAGTACAGATACGCAGTATTTT.

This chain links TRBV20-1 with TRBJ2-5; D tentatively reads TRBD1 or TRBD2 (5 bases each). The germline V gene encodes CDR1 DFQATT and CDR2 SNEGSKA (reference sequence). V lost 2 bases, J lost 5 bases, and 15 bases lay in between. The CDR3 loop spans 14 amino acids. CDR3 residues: CSARRRGVRETQYF. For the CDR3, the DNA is TGCAGTGCTAGACGTAGGGGAGTTCGGGAGACCCAGTACTTC.

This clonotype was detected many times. Here the CDR3 DNA reads TGTGCCAGCAGTTTATCAGGGCTAGCGGGAGTGTTCGATGAGCAGTTCTTC. Its protein is CASSLSGLAGVFDEQFF. The chain links TRBV27 to TRBJ2-1, with 10 bases identical to TRBD2. The CDR3 is made up of 17 amino acids. Germline V CDR1 and CDR2: MNHEY, SMNVEV (reference sequence). With 0 bases clipped from V and 8 bases from J, the junction kept 10 bases outside the gene matches.

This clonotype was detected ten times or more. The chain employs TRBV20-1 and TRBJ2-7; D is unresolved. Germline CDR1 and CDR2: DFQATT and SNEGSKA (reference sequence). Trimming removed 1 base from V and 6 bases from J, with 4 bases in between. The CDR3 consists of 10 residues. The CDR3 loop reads CSARGGEQYF. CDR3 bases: TGCAGTGCTAGAGGGGGCGAGCAGTACTTC.

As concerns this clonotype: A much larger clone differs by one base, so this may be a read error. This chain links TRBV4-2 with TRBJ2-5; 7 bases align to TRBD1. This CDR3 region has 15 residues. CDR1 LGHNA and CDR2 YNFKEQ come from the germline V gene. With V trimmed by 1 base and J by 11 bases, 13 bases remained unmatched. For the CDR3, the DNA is TGTGCCAGCAGCCAAGCCTCGGGACAGCTATACGGGCAGTACTTC. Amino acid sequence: CASSQASGQLYGQYF.

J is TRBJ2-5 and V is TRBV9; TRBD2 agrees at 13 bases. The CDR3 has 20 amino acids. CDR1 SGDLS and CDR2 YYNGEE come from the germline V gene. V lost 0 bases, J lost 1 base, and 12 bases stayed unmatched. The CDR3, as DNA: TGTGCCAGCAGCGTAGCTACGACAGGTGGGACTAGCGGGGCCCAAGAGACCCAGTACTTC. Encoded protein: CASSVATTGGTSGAQETQYF.

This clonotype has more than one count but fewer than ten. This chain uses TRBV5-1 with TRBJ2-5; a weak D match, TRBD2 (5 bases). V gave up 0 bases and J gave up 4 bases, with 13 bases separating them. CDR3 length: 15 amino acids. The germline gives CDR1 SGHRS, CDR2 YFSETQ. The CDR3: CASSLVGDRAETQYF. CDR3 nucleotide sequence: TGCGCCAGCAGCTTGGTCGGGGATCGAGCAGAGACCCAGTACTTC.

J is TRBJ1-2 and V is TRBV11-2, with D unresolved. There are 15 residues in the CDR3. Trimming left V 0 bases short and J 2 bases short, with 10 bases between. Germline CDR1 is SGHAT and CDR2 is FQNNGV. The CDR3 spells CASSLDPPGNYGYTF. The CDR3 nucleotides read TGTGCCAGCAGCTTAGACCCGCCGGGGAACTATGGCTACACCTTC.

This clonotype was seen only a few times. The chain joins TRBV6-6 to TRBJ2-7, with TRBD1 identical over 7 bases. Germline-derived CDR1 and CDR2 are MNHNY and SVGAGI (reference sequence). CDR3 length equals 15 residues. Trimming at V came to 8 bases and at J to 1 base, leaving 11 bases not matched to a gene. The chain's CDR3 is CASGLPGQPSYEQYF. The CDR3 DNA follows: TGTGCCAGCGGTTTACCGGGACAGCCATCCTACGAGCAGTACTTC.

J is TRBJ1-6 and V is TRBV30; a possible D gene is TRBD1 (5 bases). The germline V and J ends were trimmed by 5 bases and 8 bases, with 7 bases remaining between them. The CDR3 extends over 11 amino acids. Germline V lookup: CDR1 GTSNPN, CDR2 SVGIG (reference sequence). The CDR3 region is CAWGQDSPLHF. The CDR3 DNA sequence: TGTGCCTGGGGACAAGATTCACCCCTCCACTTT.

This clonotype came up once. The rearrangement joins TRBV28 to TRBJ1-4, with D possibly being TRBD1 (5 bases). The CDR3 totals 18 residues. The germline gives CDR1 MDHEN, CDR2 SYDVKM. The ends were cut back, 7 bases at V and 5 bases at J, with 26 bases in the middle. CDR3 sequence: CASNPKGRVRPGNEKLFF. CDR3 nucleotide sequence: TGTGCCAGCAATCCCAAGGGGAGGGTGCGCCCAGGGAATGAAAAACTGTTTTTT.

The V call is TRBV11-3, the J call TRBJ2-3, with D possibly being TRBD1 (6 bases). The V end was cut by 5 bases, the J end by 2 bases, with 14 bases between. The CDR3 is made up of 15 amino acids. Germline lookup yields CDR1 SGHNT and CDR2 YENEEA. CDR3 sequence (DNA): TGTGCCAGCAGCCCTGGGACAACTCCCACAGATACGCAGTATTTT. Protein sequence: CASSPGTTPTDTQYF.

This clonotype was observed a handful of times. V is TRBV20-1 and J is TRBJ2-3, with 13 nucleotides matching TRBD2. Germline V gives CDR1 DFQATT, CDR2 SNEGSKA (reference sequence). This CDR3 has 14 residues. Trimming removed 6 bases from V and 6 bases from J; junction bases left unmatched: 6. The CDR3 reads CSAQGLAGSDTQYF. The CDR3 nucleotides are TGCAGTGCGCAGGGACTAGCGGGATCGGATACGCAGTATTTT.

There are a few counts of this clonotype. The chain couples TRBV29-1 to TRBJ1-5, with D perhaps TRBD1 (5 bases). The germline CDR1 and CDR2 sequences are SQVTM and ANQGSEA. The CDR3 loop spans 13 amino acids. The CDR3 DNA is TGCACCGCCCATCGGGGGACCAATCAGCCCCAGCATTTT. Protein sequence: CTAHRGTNQPQHF.